These 4 T cell receptor beta chains share one sample of origin, sequenced in a study of Ad26.COV2.S vaccination and SARS-CoV-2 variants (dated by TCRdb to the early 2020s). Library method: the immunoSEQ multiplex PCR assay. Held by TCRdb, this immuneACCESS table contains in-frame sequences only and omits some clones. Under half of the omission traces to an unresolved V gene where checked; the cause of the rest is unknown. The sample table lists hundreds of thousands of clones, approximately 92% of them with a count of one. In total, the top ten clones hold 10% to 15% of the sample. The sample's treatment or condition label, in plain terms: around 19 received Ad26.COV2.S at low or high dose, single or two shots; several received placebo; per-sample allocation not given. For vaccine and placebo recipients, the sequenced repertoires came from samples collected on day 63 after the first injection. This sample comprised peripheral blood, obtained in a trial of Ad26.COV2.S vaccine versus placebo. All receptors come from a person aged 18-60 years who received the Ad26.COV2.S COVID-19 vaccine or a placebo.

The chain combines TRBV4-3 with TRBJ2-7; 11 bases map to TRBD2. Unmatched junction bases numbered 5, after V lost 1 base and J lost 0 bases. This CDR3 is built from 17 residues. Germline values: CDR1 LGHNA, CDR2 YSLEER. The CDR3 coding sequence is TGCGCCAGCAGCCAAGGGCTAGCGGGAGGCAGCTCCTACGAGCAGTACTTC. Its protein is CASSQGLAGGSSYEQYF.

This clone was recorded once. The V gene is TRBV6-5, the J gene TRBJ2-7; tentative D call: TRBD2 (5 bases). Germline loops: CDR1 MNHEY, CDR2 SVGAGI. V shed 2 bases and J shed 2 bases, with 13 bases lying between them. The CDR3 extends over 15 amino acids. CDR3 sequence: CASSYQSSGTYEQYF. CDR3 DNA sequence: TGTGCCAGCAGTTACCAGTCAAGCGGCACCTACGAGCAGTACTTC.

The genes are TRBV3-1 (or the pseudogene TRBV3-2) and TRBJ2-7; tentative D call: TRBD2 (5 bases). Germline V gives CDR1 LGHDT, CDR2 YNNKEL (reference sequence). Trimming shortened V by 3 bases and J by 7 bases, and 7 bases separated the two germline ends. The CDR3 consists of 11 residues. The CDR3 protein is CASSHGEEQYF. The CDR3 coding sequence is TGTGCCAGCAGCCACGGGGAGGAGCAGTACTTC.

This clone showed up just once. This rearrangement joins TRBV9 to TRBJ2-3; D is possibly TRBD1 (5 bases). The CDR3 is 16 amino acids. Between the trimmed V and J ends, which lost 4 bases and 0 bases, there was a span of 15 bases. Germline assignment: CDR1 SGDLS and CDR2 YYNGEE. The CDR3 loop reads CASSISGAASTDTQYF. In DNA form, the CDR3 reads TGTGCCAGCAGCATTAGTGGGGCGGCTAGCACAGATACGCAGTATTTT.